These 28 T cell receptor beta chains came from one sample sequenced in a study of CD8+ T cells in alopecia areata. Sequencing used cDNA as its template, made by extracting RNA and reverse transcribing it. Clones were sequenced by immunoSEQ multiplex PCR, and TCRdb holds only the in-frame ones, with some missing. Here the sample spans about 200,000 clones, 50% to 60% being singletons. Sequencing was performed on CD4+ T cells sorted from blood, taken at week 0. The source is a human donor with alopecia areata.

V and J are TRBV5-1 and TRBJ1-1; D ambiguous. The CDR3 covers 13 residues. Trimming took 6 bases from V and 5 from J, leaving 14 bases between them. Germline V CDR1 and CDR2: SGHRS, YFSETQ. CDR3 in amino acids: CASITDRGTEAFF. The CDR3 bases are TGCGCCAGCATAACGGATAGAGGGACTGAAGCTTTCTTT.

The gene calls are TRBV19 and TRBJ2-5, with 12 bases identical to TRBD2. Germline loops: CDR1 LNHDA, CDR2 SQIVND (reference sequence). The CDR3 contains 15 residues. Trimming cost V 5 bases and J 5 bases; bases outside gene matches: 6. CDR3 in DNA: TGTGCCAGTAGTCGACTAGCGGGAGTGCGGGAGACCCAGTACTTC. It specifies CASSRLAGVRETQYF.

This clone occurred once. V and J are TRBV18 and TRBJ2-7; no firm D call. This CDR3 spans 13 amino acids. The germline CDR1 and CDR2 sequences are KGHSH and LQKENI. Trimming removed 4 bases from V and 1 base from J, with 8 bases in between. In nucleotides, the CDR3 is TGTGCCAGCTCACGTTCTATTTCCTACGAGCAGTACTTC. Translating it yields CASSRSISYEQYF.

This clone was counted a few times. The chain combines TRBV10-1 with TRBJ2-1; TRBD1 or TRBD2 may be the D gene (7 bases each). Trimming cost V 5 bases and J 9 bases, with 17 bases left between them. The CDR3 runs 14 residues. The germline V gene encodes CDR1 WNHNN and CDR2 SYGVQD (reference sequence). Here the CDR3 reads CASSPGGELREQFF. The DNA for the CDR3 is TGCGCCAGCAGTCCAGGGGGGGAACTCCGTGAGCAGTTCTTC.

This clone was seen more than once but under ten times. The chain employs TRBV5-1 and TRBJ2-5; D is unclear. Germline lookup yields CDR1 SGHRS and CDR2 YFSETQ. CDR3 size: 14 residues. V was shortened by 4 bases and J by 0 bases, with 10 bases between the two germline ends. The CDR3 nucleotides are TGCGCCAGCAGCACGACCCCGGACCAAGAGACCCAGTACTTC. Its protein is CASSTTPDQETQYF. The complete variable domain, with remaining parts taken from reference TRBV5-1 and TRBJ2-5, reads KAGVTQTPRYLIKTRGQQVTLSCSPISGHRSVSWYQQTPGQGLQFLFEYFSETQRNKGNFPGRFSGRQFSNSRSEMNVSTLELGDSALYLCASSTTPDQETQYFGPGTRLLVL.

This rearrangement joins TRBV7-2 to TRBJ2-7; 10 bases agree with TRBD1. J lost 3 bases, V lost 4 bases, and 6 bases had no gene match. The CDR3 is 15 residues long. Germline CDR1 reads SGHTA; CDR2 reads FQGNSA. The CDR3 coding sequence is TGTGCCAGCAGCTCTCGACAGGGGGCTTTCTACGAGCAGTACTTC. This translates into CASSSRQGAFYEQYF.

This chain's CDR3 is CAWSVVGGQSYGYTF. CDR3 DNA: TGTGCCTGGAGTGTCGTGGGAGGGCAGAGCTATGGCTACACCTTC. The rearrangement uses TRBV30 and TRBJ1-2, with unresolved D. Trimming stripped 0 bases from V and 4 bases from J, with 15 bases between. CDR1 and CDR2 from the germline V gene are GTSNPN and SVGIG (reference sequence). The CDR3 extends over 15 amino acids. Drawing the rest from reference TRBV30 and TRBJ1-2, the complete variable domain is SQTIHQWPATLVQPVGSPLSLECTVEGTSNPNLYWYRQAAGRGLQLLFYSVGIGQISSEVPQNLSASRPQDRQFILSSKKLLLSDSGFYLCAWSVVGGQSYGYTFGSGTRLTVV.

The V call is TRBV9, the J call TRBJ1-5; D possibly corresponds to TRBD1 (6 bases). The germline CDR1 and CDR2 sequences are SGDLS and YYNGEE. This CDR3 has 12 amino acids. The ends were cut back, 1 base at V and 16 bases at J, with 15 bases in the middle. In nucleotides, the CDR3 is TGTGCCAGCAGCGTAACCGGGACACCTCTACATTTT. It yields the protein CASSVTGTPLHF. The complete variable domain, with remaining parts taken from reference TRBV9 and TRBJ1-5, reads DSGVTQTPKHLITATGQRVTLRCSPRSGDLSVYWYQQSLDQGLQFLIQYYNGEERAKGNILERFSAQQFPDLHSELNLSSLELGDSALYFCASSVTGTPLHFGDGTRLSIL.

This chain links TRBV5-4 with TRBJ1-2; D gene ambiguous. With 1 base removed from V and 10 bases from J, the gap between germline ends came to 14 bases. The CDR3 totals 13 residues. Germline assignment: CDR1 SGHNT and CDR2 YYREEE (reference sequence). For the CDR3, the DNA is TGTGCCAGCAGCTTGCGTCCACTCACCAACTACACCTTC. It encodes CASSLRPLTNYTF.

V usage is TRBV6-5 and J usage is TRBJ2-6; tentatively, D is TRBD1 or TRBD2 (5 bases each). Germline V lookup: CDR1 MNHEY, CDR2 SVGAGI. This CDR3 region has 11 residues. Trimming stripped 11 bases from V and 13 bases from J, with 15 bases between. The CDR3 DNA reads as TGTGCCGTAGGGGACCCAACTGTCCTGACTTTC. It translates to CAVGDPTVLTF.

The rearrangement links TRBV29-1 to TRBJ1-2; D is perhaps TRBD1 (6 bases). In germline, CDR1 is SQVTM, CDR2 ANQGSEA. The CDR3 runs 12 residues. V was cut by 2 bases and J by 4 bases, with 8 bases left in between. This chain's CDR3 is CSVENRVYGYTF. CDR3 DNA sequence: TGCAGCGTTGAAAACAGGGTCTATGGCTACACCTTC.

The CDR3 loop is CASSAQGNYGYTF. In DNA, the CDR3 is TGTGCCAGTAGTGCACAGGGTAACTATGGCTACACCTTC. This chain connects TRBV19 to TRBJ1-2; weak D call: TRBD1 (6 bases). This CDR3 contains 13 residues. V was clipped by 5 bases and J by 1 base, with 8 bases between them. Germline V lookup: CDR1 LNHDA, CDR2 SQIVND (reference sequence). Full variable domain (rest looked up from reference TRBV19 and TRBJ1-2): DGGITQSPKYLFRKEGQNVTLSCEQNLNHDAMYWYRQDPGQGLRLIYYSQIVNDFQKGDIAEGYSVSREKKESFPLTVTSAQKNPTAFYLCASSAQGNYGYTFGSGTRLTVV.

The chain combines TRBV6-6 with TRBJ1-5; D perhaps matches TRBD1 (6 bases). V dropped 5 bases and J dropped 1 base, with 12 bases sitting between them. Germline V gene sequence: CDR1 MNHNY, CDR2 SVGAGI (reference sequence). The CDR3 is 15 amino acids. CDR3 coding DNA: TGTGCCAGCAGTCCCCAGGGGTGGAGCAATCAGCCCCAGCATTTT. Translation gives CASSPQGWSNQPQHF.

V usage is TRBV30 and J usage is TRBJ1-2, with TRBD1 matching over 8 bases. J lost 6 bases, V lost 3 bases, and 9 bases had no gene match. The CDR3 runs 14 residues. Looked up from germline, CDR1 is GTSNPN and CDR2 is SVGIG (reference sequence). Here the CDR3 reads CAWRRTGGSDGYTF. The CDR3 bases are TGTGCCTGGAGGCGAACAGGGGGAAGTGATGGCTACACCTTC.

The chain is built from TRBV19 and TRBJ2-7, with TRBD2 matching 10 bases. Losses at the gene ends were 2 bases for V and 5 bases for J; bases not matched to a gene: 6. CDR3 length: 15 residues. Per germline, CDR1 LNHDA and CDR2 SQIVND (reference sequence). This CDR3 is CASSINLAGGHEQYF. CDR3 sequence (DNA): TGTGCCAGTAGTATAAACTTAGCGGGAGGCCACGAGCAGTACTTC. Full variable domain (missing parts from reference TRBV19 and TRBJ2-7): DGGITQSPKYLFRKEGQNVTLSCEQNLNHDAMYWYRQDPGQGLRLIYYSQIVNDFQKGDIAEGYSVSREKKESFPLTVTSAQKNPTAFYLCASSINLAGGHEQYFGPGTRLTVT.

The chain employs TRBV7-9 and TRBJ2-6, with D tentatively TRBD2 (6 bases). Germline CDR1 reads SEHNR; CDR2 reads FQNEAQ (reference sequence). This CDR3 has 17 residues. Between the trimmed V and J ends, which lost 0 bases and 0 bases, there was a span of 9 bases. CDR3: CASSLASGSSGANVLTF. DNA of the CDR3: TGTGCCAGCAGCTTAGCCTCCGGGAGCTCTGGGGCCAACGTCCTGACTTTC.

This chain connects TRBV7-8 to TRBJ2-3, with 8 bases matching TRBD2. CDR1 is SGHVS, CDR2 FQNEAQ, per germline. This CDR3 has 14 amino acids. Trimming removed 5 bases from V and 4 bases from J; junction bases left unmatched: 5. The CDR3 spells CASSIGLAADTQYF. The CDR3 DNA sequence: TGTGCCAGCAGCATCGGACTAGCAGCAGATACGCAGTATTTT.

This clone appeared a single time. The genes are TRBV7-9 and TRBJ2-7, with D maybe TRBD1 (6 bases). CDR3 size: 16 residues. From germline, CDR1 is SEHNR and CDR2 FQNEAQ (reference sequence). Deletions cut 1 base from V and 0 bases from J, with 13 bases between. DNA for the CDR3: TGTGCCAGCAGCTTAGTGGGACAACCCTACTCCTACGAGCAGTACTTC. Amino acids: CASSLVGQPYSYEQYF.

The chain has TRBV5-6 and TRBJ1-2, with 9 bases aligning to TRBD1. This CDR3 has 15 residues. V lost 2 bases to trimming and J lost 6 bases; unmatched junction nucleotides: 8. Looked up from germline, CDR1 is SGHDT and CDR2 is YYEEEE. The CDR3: CASSFSGTGSHGYTF. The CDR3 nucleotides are TGTGCCAGCAGCTTCTCCGGGACAGGGAGCCATGGCTACACCTTC.

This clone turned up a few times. Here the CDR3 reads CASSSQITATGYEQYF. The CDR3 DNA is TGTGCCAGCAGTTCCCAGATAACCGCCACGGGGTACGAGCAGTACTTC. J is TRBJ2-7 and V is TRBV27; weak D call: TRBD2 (5 bases). Germline V gives CDR1 MNHEY, CDR2 SMNVEV (reference sequence). V gave up 4 bases and J gave up 4 bases, with 20 bases separating them. The CDR3 runs 16 residues.

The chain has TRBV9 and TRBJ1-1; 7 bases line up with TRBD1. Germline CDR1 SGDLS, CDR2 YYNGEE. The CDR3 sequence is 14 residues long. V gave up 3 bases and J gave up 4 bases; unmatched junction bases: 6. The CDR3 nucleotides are TGTGCCAGCAGCGGACAGGGCTTGAGCACTGAAGCTTTCTTT. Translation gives CASSGQGLSTEAFF.

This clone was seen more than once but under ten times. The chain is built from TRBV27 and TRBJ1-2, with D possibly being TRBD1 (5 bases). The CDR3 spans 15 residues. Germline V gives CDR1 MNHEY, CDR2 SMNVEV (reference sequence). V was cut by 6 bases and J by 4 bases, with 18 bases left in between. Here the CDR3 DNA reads TGTGCCAGCAGCCCGGCCCAGGGTGTCGTCTATGGCTACACCTTC. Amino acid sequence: CASSPAQGVVYGYTF.

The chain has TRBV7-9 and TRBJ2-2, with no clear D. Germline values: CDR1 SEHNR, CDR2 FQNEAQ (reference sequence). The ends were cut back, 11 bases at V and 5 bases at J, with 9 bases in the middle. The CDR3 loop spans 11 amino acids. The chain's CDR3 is CAPEWTGELFF. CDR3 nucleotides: TGTGCCCCTGAGTGGACCGGGGAGCTGTTTTTT.

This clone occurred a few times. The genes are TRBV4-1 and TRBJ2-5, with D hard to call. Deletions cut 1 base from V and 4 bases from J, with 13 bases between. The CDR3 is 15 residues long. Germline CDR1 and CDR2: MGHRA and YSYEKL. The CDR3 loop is CASSQVSRALETQYF. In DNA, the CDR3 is TGCGCCAGCAGCCAAGTTTCTCGAGCTCTAGAGACCCAGTACTTC.

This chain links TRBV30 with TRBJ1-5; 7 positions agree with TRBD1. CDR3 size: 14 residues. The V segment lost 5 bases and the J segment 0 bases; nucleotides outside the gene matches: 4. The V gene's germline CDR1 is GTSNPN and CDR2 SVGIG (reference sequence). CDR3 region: CAWGTVLSNQPQHF. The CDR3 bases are TGTGCCTGGGGGACAGTTCTTAGCAATCAGCCCCAGCATTTT.

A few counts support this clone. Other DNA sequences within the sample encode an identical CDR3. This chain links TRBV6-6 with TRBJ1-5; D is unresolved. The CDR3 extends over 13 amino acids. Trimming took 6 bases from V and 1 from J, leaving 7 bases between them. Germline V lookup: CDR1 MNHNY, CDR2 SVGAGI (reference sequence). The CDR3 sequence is CASRLDSNQPQHF. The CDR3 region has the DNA TGTGCCAGCAGACTGGACAGCAATCAGCCCCAGCATTTT.

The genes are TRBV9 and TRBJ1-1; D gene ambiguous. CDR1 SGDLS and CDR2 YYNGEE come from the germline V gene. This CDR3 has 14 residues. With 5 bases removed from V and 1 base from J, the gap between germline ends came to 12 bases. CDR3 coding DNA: TGTGCCAGCAGGAGCCCAGGAGGGAACACTGAAGCTTTCTTT. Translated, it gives CASRSPGGNTEAFF.

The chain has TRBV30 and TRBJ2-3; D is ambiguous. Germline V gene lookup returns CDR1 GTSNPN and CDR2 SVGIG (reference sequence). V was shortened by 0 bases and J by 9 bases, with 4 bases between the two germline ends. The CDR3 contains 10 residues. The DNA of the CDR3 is TGTGCCTGGAGTGTCGGGACGCAGTATTTT. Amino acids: CAWSVGTQYF.